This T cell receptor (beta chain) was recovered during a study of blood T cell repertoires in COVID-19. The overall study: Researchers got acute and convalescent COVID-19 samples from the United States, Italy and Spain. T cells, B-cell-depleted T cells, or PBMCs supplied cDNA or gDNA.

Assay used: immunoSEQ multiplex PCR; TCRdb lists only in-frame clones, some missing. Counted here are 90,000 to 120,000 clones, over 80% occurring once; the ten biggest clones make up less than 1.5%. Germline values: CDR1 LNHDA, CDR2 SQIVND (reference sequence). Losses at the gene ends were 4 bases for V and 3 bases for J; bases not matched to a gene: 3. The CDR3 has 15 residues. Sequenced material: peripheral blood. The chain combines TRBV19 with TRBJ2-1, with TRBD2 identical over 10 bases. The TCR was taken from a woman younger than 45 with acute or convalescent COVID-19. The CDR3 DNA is TGTGCCAGTAGTAACTTAGCGGGGGGCTACAATGAGCAGTTCTTC. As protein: CASSNLAGGYNEQFF.